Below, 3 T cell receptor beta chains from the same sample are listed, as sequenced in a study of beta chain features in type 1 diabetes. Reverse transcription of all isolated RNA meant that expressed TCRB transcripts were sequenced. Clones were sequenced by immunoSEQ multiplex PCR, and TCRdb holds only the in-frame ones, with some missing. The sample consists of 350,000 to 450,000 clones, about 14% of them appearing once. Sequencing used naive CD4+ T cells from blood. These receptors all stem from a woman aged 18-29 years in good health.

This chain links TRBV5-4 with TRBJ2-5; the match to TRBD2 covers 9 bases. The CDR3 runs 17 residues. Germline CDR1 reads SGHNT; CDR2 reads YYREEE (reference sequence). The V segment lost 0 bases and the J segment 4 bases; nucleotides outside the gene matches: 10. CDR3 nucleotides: TGTGCCAGCAGCTTGGCCTTACTAGCGGGCACCCCAGAGACCCAGTACTTC. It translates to CASSLALLAGTPETQYF.

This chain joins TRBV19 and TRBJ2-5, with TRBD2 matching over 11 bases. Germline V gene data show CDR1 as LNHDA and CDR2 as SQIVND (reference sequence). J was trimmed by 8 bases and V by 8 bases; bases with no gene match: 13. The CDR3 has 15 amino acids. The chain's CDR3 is CASAPSGRPSFTQYF. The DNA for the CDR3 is TGTGCCAGTGCCCCTAGCGGGAGGCCATCGTTTACCCAGTACTTC.

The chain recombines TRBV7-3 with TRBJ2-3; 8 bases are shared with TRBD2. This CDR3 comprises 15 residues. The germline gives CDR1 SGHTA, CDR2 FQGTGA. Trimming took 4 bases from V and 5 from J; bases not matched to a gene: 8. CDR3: CASSSQGLAGDTQYF. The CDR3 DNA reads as TGTGCCAGCAGCTCACAAGGGCTAGCGGGAGATACGCAGTATTTT. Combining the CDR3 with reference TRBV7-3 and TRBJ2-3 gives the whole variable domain GAGVSQTPSNKVTEKGKYVELRCDPISGHTALYWYRQSLGQGPEFLIYFQGTGAADDSGLPNDRFFAVRPEGSVSTLKIQRTERGDSAVYLCASSSQGLAGDTQYFGPGTRLTVL.